This T cell receptor (beta chain) emerged from a study of CD8+ T cells in alopecia areata. Across the study: Tofacitinib administration to treated patients was oral, at 5 to 10 mg twice daily. Study-wide results and limits: More clonal than normal scalp was lesional scalp, particularly alopecia totalis/universalis.

The trim removed 5 bases at V and 2 bases at J, leaving 2 bases unmatched. In germline, CDR1 is LNHNV, CDR2 YYDKDF (reference sequence). This CDR3 has 13 amino acids. Points on this clone: What it binds is not known. Other DNA sequences of this sample code for an identical CDR3.

RNA, once extracted, was reverse transcribed into cDNA for use as the sequencing template. The assay was immunoSEQ multiplex PCR, and TCRdb's table has in-frame clones only and misses some. The sample carries 150,000 to 250,000 clones, roughly 64% recorded once. Treatment given: oral pan-JAK inhibitor, 5-10 mg twice daily. This specimen consisted of CD4+ T cells sorted from blood, obtained at week 24, from a patient treated with tofacitinib. The receptor was isolated from a human donor with alopecia areata. This rearrangement joins TRBV15 to TRBJ1-2, with TRBD1 identical over 7 bases. The CDR3 protein is CATSRGGNYGYTF. CDR3 DNA: TGTGCCACCAGCCGAGGGGGCAACTATGGCTACACCTTC.